Listed here are 23 T cell receptor beta chains from one sample, sequenced in a study of vaccination and CD4 T cells after COVID-19. One entry per CDR3 protein, called by TCRdb with MiXCR from the PCR reads. The sample has some 25,000 distinct CDR3 sequences, 45% to 60% seen once. Sample: CD4+ T cells from blood, taken before SARS-CoV-2 vaccination. The receptor source for this set is a human donor who had recovered from COVID-19.

A single count supports this clonotype. The V and J genes are TRBV28 and TRBJ1-6; no clear D gene. The germline V gene has CDR1 MDHEN and CDR2 SYDVKM. The V and J ends lost 5 bases and 3 bases respectively, with 11 bases between them. The CDR3 runs to 15 residues. The CDR3 coding sequence is TGTGCCAGCAGTCAGGCGGAAGTCTATAATTCACCCCTCCACTTT. This gives the protein CASSQAEVYNSPLHF.

This rearrangement joins TRBV28 to TRBJ1-4; 7 bases align to TRBD1. There are 14 residues in the CDR3. Germline V gene data show CDR1 as MDHEN and CDR2 as SYDVKM. Trimming at V came to 10 bases and at J to 5 bases, leaving 10 bases not matched to a gene. CDR3 DNA: TGTGCCACCAGCCCCGGGACAGAGAATGAAAAACTGTTTTTT. Its protein is CATSPGTENEKLFF. Looking up the rest from reference TRBV28 and TRBJ1-4 gives the full variable domain: DVKVTQSSRYLVKRTGEKVFLECVQDMDHENMFWYRQDPGLGLRLIYFSYDVKMKEKGDIPEGYSVSREKKERFSLILESASTNQTSMYLCATSPGTENEKLFFGSGTQLSVL.

Comment on this clonotype: At one end, the junction sequence differs from germline, possibly due to a read error. The chain combines TRBV6-1 with TRBJ2-1, with 7 bases matching TRBD2. The CDR3 extends over 23 amino acids. Per the germline V gene, CDR1 is MNHNS and CDR2 is SASEGT. DNA for the CDR3: TGTGCCACCAGATCATTAGGCGGGAGACCTCAAAATTTTGAAAAATACTCCTACAATGAGCAGTTCTTT. This codes for CATRSLGGRPQNFEKYSYNEQFF.

The genes are TRBV5-1 and TRBJ2-5; D gene unclear. Trimming shortened V by 4 bases and J by 2 bases, and 6 bases separated the two germline ends. The germline V gene encodes CDR1 SGHRS and CDR2 YFSETQ. CDR3 length equals 12 residues. The CDR3 here is CASSRAQETQYF. The CDR3 nucleotides read TGCGCCAGCAGCCGGGCACAAGAGACCCAGTACTTC.

This chain connects TRBV7-2 to TRBJ1-6; D is unresolved. CDR3 length: 16 residues. Deletions cut 1 base from V and 3 bases from J, with 10 bases between. Germline V CDR1 and CDR2: SGHTA, FQGNSA. CDR3 amino acids: CASSLGNGIYNSPLHF. CDR3 DNA sequence: TGTGCCAGCAGCTTAGGCAATGGGATCTATAATTCACCCCTCCACTTT.

This chain uses TRBV11-3 with TRBJ1-5; TRBD1 aligns across 9 bases. The V and J ends lost 3 bases and 5 bases, in that order; junction bases with no gene match: 11. The CDR3 loop spans 17 amino acids. Germline V CDR1 and CDR2: SGHNT, YENEEA. The CDR3 region is CASSFTGTGSFHQPQHF. The DNA of the CDR3 is TGTGCCAGCAGCTTTACCGGGACAGGGTCTTTCCATCAGCCCCAGCATTTT.

This clonotype was counted between two and nine times. CDR3 nucleotides: TGTGCCAGCAGCCCTACAGGGGTCGAGCAGTACTTC. Its protein is CASSPTGVEQYF. The genes are TRBV11-2 and TRBJ2-1; 7 nucleotides match TRBD1. The DNA end is more similar to TRBJ2-7, so the J call may be wrong. Germline CDR1 is SGHAT and CDR2 is FQNNGV. The CDR3 loop spans 12 amino acids.

This clonotype has a handful of counts. The J gene is TRBJ1-2, the V gene TRBV30; the D is unclear. Per the germline V gene, CDR1 is GTSNPN and CDR2 is SVGIG (reference sequence). This CDR3 comprises 11 residues. The CDR3 DNA is TGTGTCCTGGAGTCCGGCTATGGCTACACCTTC. As protein: CVLESGYGYTF. The full variable domain, with the rest looked up from reference TRBV30 and TRBJ1-2, is SQTIHQWPATLVQPVGSPLSLECTVEGTSNPNLYWYRQAAGRGLQLLFYSVGIGQISSEVPQNLSASRPQDRQFILSSKKLLLSDSGFYLCVLESGYGYTFGSGTRLTVV.

The chain uses TRBV6-5 and TRBJ2-3; 12 bases fit TRBD1. Per germline, CDR1 MNHEY and CDR2 SVGAGI. The CDR3 consists of 15 residues. V shed 2 bases, J shed 4 bases, and the junction held 1 base outside the gene matches. The CDR3 bases are TGTGCCAGCAGTTACGGGACAGGGGGCCCAGATACGCAGTATTTT. Its translation: CASSYGTGGPDTQYF.

The chain recombines TRBV10-1 with TRBJ2-3; 10 bases agree with TRBD2. J lost 1 base, V lost 5 bases, and 15 bases had no gene match. The germline gives CDR1 WNHNN, CDR2 SYGVQD (reference sequence). CDR3 length equals 19 residues. Here the CDR3 DNA reads TGCGCCAGCAGTCGATCAGCGGGAGGGCCAGAATTTGGCACAGATACGCAGTATTTT. Its translation is CASSRSAGGPEFGTDTQYF.

This chain joins TRBV6-5 and TRBJ1-6; D remains ambiguous. CDR1 and CDR2 (germline): MNHEY, SVGAGI. The CDR3 is 15 amino acids. Trimming pared 2 bases from V and 7 bases from J, leaving 12 bases between. The CDR3: CASSYDPIWNSPLHF. In DNA form, the CDR3 reads TGTGCCAGCAGTTACGATCCGATTTGGAATTCACCCCTCCACTTT.

V is TRBV7-8 and J is TRBJ2-2; possible D gene TRBD2, 5 bases. The CDR3 sequence is 18 residues long. Trimming pared 7 bases from V and 6 bases from J, leaving 27 bases between. Germline CDR1 is SGHVS and CDR2 is FQNEAQ. CDR3 DNA: TGTGCCAGCACTAGAGTGAGCAGGACTCCCGGGGTGTCCGGGGAGCTGTTTTTT. This codes for CASTRVSRTPGVSGELFF.

The chain has TRBV7-8 and TRBJ2-5; a weak D match, TRBD1 (5 bases). V was trimmed by 7 bases and J by 7 bases, leaving 22 bases between them. The germline V gene has CDR1 SGHVS and CDR2 FQNEAQ. The CDR3 is made up of 15 amino acids. CDR3 sequence (DNA): TGTGCCAGCATGGTTGGGGCCAGGCCAGGCGGGACCCAGTACTTC. Translated, it gives CASMVGARPGGTQYF.

This chain links TRBV4-2 with TRBJ2-5; no clear D gene. V dropped 1 base and J dropped 1 base, with 7 bases sitting between them. Germline V gene sequence: CDR1 LGHNA, CDR2 YNFKEQ. The CDR3 has 14 amino acids. The CDR3, as DNA: TGTGCCAGCAGCCAAGTAGAGATCCAAGAGACCCAGTACTTC. The encoded protein is CASSQVEIQETQYF.

The genes are TRBV7-2 and TRBJ1-1; no definite D call. The V end was cut by 2 bases, the J end by 8 bases, with 9 bases between. CDR3 length equals 12 residues. Per germline, CDR1 SGHTA and CDR2 FQGNSA. The CDR3 sequence: CASSLYSLEAFF. The DNA of the CDR3 is TGTGCCAGCAGCTTATATAGCTTAGAAGCTTTCTTT.

The CDR3 reads CAISVGTMGTSGKETQYF. The CDR3 DNA sequence: TGTGCCATCAGCGTCGGGACTATGGGGACTAGCGGGAAAGAGACCCAGTACTTC. The J gene is TRBJ2-5, the V gene TRBV10-3; TRBD2 matches 13 bases. Germline V gives CDR1 ENHRY, CDR2 SYGVKD. V lost 6 bases and J lost 3; bases outside the gene matches: 13. CDR3 size: 18 residues.

This clonotype has more than one count but fewer than ten. This chain uses TRBV12-3 or TRBV12-4 with TRBJ2-1; tentative D call: TRBD1 (6 bases). The V end lost 6 bases, the J end lost 4 bases, and 10 bases lay between the germline ends. This CDR3 region has 13 residues. As DNA, the CDR3 is TGTGCCAGCAGCGGGACACTTTACAATGAGCAGTTCTTC. Translation gives CASSGTLYNEQFF.

In nucleotides, the CDR3 is TGTGCCATCAGTGAGAGGGGGACTAGCGGGAGAAGCGGCACCGGGGAGCTGTTTTTT. Translated: CAISERGTSGRSGTGELFF. The rearrangement uses TRBV10-3 and TRBJ2-2; TRBD2 aligns across 14 bases. The CDR3 runs 19 residues. Germline V gene sequence: CDR1 ENHRY, CDR2 SYGVKD. The V and J ends lost 2 bases and 4 bases, in that order; junction bases with no gene match: 9.

This clonotype showed up just a few times. V gene TRBV7-3 combines with J gene TRBJ1-1, with a weak D call TRBD1 (6 bases). Germline V gene lookup returns CDR1 SGHTA and CDR2 FQGTGA. V lost 5 bases and J 2 bases, leaving 9 bases between the germline ends. The CDR3 sequence is 13 residues long. The CDR3 protein is CASSPQGNTEAFF. CDR3 coding DNA: TGTGCCAGCAGCCCACAGGGTAACACTGAAGCTTTCTTT.

V usage is TRBV7-9 and J usage is TRBJ1-4, with D possibly TRBD1 on 6 matching bases. Trimming removed 5 bases from V and 8 bases from J, with 15 bases in between. This CDR3 has 14 residues. Per the germline V gene, CDR1 is SEHNR and CDR2 is FQNEAQ (reference sequence). CDR3 protein: CASSGGGRREKLFF. In DNA form, the CDR3 reads TGTGCCAGCAGCGGGGGGGGGCGTAGGGAAAAACTGTTTTTT. Looking up the rest from reference TRBV7-9 and TRBJ1-4 gives the full variable domain: DTGVSQNPRHKITKRGQNVTFRCDPISEHNRLYWYRQTLGQGPEFLTYFQNEAQLEKSRLLSDRFSAERPKGSFSTLEIQRTEQGDSAMYLCASSGGGRREKLFFGSGTQLSVL.

The table lists this clonotype with a few counts. V gene TRBV18 combines with J gene TRBJ1-1, with D possibly TRBD1 on 5 matching bases. Trimming left V 3 bases short and J 2 bases short, with 16 bases between. CDR3 length equals 16 residues. Germline V gene lookup returns CDR1 KGHSH and CDR2 LQKENI. CDR3 loop: CASSPRVDSVNTEAFF. CDR3 in DNA: TGTGCCAGCTCACCTCGGGTCGACAGTGTTAACACTGAAGCTTTCTTT.

This chain connects TRBV11-2 to TRBJ2-7; 8 nucleotides align to TRBD1. The CDR3 has 14 amino acids. J lost 5 bases, V lost 1 base, and 4 bases had no gene match. The germline gives CDR1 SGHAT, CDR2 FQNNGV. CDR3: CASSLGTGFNEQYF. In DNA, the CDR3 is TGTGCCAGCAGCTTAGGGACAGGGTTCAACGAGCAGTACTTC.

There are a few counts of this clonotype. The chain has TRBV20-1 and TRBJ1-5; possibly TRBD1 for D (5 bases). Trimming removed 7 bases from V and 0 bases from J, with 19 bases in between. Looked up from germline, CDR1 is DFQATT and CDR2 is SNEGSKA (reference sequence). The CDR3 is made up of 16 amino acids. DNA of the CDR3: TGCAGTGTCGGGGGGGATTGGGGTTATAGCAATCAGCCCCAGCATTTT. Residues: CSVGGDWGYSNQPQHF.